This TCR beta chain comes out of a study of blood T cell repertoires in COVID-19 (dated by TCRdb to 2018 to 2020). For the study in its entirety: Collaborator samples came from the United States, Italy and Spain and covered acute and convalescent phases of COVID-19. The material from the prospective study consisted of cDNA or gDNA derived from T cells, B-cell-depleted T cells, or PBMCs. The dataset comprised deeply sampled blood TCRbeta repertoires from subjects exposed to, actively infected with, or recovered from COVID-19. A freely available public database, intended as a resource for researchers studying the immune response to SARS-CoV-2, is where the repertoires were released. The samples were drawn from two sources: the first 160 participants of the ongoing ImmuneRACE study, and some 1,300 subjects contributed by 6 global collaborators. The sample metadata nearly always contained a de-identified subject ID, COVID-19 status, age in years and sex. HLA class I and class II types, where available, came from metadata supplied by the sample provider rather than from assay-based typing.

Comments on this clone: Its specific antigen is unknown. No much larger clone exists at a distance of one base, and base qualities are not known.

Each collaborating institution followed its own protocols to collect whole blood in K2EDTA tubes. For TCRbeta analysis, collaborators shipped samples as frozen whole blood, isolated PBMCs, or DNA extracted from either of those sample types. The immunoSEQ Assay, a bias-controlled multiplex PCR, was used to amplify TCRbeta CDR3 regions from genomic DNA. As for how the authors treated the data: Nucleated cell counts per sample were estimated from amplification of reference gene primers within the assay. To quantify the absolute abundance of each unique TCRbeta CDR3 rearrangement, sequence reads were collapsed and filtered. Productive Simpson clonality was computed per sample as the square root of Simpson's diversity index over productive rearrangements. The clones in this table, taken by TCRdb from immuneACCESS, are in-frame only. Not every clone is retained; where verified, under half of the shortfall comes from an unresolved V gene, and the cause of the rest is unknown. That table is the source of V, J and clone size, and D and trimming were worked out from the DNA. Counted in this sample were around 400,000 clones; about 90% of them appeared once. The ten largest clones add up to over 1% of the sample.

Ends trimmed: V by 5 bases, J by 7 bases; bases unmatched to a gene: 12. The germline V gene yields SGHTA for CDR1 and FQGNSA for CDR2. Spanning cysteine to phenylalanine, the CDR3 consists of 15 amino acids. CDR3 DNA only is kept here, 45 bases in frame from base 1. Summary of the overall study and its limitations: How much clinical and demographic metadata was included differed by source and by participant, and the metadata was provided uncurated.

The source material was peripheral blood. The clonotype comes from a man aged 40-50 years with acute or convalescent COVID-19. Recombination connected TRBV7-2 to TRBJ2-5, and 8 junctional nucleotides match TRBD2. The nucleotide sequence reads as follows: TGTGCCAGCAGCCCACGGACTAGCAATGAGGGGACCCAGTACTTC. Its amino acids are CASSPRTSNEGTQYF. Beyond the CDR3, the reference TRBV7-2 and TRBJ2-5 genes provide the residues; the full variable domain reads: GAGVSQSPSNKVTEKGKDVELRCDPISGHTALYWYRQSLGQGLEFLIYFQGNSAPDKSGLPSDRFSAERTGGSVSTLTIQRTQQEDSAVYLCASSPRTSNEGTQYFGPGTRLLVL.